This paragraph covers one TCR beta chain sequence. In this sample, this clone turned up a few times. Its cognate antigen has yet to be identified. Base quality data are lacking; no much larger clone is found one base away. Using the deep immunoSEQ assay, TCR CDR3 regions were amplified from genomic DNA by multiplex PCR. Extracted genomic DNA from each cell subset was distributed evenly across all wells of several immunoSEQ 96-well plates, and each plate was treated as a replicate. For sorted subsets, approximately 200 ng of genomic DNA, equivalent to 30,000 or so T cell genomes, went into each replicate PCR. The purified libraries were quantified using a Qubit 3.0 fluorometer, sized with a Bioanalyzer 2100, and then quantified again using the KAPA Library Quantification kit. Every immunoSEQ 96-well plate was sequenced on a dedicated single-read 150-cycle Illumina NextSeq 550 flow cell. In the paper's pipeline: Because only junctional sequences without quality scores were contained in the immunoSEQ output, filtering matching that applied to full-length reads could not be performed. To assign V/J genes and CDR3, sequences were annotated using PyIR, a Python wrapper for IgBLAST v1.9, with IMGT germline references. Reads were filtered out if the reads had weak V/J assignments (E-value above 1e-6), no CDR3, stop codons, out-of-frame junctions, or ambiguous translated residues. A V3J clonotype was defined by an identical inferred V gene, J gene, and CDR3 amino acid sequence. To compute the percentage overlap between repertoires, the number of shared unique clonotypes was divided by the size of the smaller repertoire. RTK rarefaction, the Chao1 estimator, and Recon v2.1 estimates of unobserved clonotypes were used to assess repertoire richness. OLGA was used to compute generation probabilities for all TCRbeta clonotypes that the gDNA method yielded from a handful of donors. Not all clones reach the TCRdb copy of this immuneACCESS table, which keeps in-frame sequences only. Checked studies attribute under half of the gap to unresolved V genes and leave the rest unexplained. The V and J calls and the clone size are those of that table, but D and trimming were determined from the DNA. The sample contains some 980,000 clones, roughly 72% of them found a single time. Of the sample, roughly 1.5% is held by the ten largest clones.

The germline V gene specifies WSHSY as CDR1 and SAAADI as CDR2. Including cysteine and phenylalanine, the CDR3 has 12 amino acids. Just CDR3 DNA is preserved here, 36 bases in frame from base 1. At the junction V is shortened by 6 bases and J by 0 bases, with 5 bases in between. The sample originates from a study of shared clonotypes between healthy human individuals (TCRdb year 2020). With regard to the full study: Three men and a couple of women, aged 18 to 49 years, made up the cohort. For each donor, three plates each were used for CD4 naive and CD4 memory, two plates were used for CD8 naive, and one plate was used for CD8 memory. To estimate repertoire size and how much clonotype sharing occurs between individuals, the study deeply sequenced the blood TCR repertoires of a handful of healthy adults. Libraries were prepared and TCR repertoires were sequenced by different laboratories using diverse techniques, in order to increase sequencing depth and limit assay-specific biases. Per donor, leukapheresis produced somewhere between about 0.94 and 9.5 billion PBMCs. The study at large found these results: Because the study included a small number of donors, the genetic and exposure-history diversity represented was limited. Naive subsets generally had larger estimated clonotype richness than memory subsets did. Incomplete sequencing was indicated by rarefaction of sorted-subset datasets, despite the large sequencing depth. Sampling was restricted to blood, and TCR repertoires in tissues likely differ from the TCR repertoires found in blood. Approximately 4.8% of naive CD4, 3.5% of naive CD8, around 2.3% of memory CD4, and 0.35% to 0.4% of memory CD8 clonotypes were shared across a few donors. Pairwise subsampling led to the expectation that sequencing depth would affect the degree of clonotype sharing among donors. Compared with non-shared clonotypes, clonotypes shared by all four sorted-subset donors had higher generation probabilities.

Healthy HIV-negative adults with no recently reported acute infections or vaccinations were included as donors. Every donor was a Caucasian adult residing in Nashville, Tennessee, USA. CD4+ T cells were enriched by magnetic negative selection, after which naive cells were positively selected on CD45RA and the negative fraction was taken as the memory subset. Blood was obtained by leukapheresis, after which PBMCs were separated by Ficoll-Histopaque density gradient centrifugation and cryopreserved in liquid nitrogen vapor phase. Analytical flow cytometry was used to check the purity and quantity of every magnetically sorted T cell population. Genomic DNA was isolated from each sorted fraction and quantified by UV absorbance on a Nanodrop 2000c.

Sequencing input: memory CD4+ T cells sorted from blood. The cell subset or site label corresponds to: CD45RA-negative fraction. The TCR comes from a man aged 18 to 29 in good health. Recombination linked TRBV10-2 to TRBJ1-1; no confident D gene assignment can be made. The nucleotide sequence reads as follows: TGCGCCAGCAGACAGATGAACACTGAAGCTTTCTTT. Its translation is CASRQMNTEAFF.